This entry describes one T cell receptor beta chain. The data originate from a study of blood T cell repertoires in COVID-19. Study information: The origin of the acute and convalescent COVID-19 samples was the United States, Italy and Spain. T cells, B-cell-depleted T cells, or PBMCs supplied cDNA or gDNA.

Authors' methods: Reference gene primer amplification gave nucleated cell count estimates. Produced via immunoSEQ multiplex PCR; TCRdb's table is partial and in-frame only. From that table come the V and J calls and clone size; the DNA was used to work out D and trimming. The repertoire holds roughly 150,000 clones, with under 85% as singletons. V lost 4 bases and J 2 bases, leaving 3 bases between the germline ends. The CDR3 runs to 11 residues. CDR1 SGHRS and CDR2 YFSETQ come from the germline V gene. The J gene is TRBJ2-5, the V gene TRBV5-1; no definite D call. The TCR comes from a woman at least 80 years old with acute or convalescent COVID-19. The source material was peripheral blood. The CDR3 loop reads CASSVQETQYF. In nucleotides, the CDR3 is TGCGCCAGCAGCGTACAAGAGACCCAGTACTTC.